This T cell receptor (beta chain) was identified during a study of T cells in Graves' hyperthyroidism and ophthalmopathy. Germline V gene data show CDR1 as SGHRS and CDR2 as YFSETQ. The CDR3 is 17 amino acids. This clonotype has just one count. Its cognate antigen is unknown. One end of the junction varies from germline; a read error may be responsible. TCR beta CDR3 region amplification was performed from RNA transcripts. The TCR CDR3 was amplified in a first-round RT-PCR using the HTBI primer set. TCRdb re-analysed the multiplex PCR reads in MiXCR, keeping a single row per CDR3 protein. The sample lists 80,000 to 100,000 distinct CDR3 sequences, around 42% occurring once. Exclusions: uncontrolled infection, other autoimmune disease, pregnancy, lactation. Study-wide results and caveats: Most clonotypes expanded in the thyroid (above 0.001) were also present in blood. A 13 V-J signature model discriminated ophthalmopathy versus stable hyperthyroidism.

Sequencing was performed on peripheral blood or thyroid tissue (not recorded which). The TCR originated in a woman in her 30s with Graves' hyperthyroidism. The chain couples TRBV5-1 to TRBJ2-5; D uncertain. In nucleotides, the CDR3 is TGCGCCAGCGGCTTGGGGTTATTCGGGCTGCTCCAAGAGACCCGGTACTTC. Protein: CASGLGLFGLLQETRYF.